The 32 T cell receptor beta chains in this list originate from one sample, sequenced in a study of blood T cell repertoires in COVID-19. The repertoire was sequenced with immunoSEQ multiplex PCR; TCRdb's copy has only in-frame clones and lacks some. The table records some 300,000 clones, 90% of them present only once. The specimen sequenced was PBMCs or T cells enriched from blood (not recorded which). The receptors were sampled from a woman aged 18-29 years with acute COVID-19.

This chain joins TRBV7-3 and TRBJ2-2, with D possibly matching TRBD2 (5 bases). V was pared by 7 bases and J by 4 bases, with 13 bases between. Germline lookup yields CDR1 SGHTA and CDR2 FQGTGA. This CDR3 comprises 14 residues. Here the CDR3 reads CASKARESTGELFF. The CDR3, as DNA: TGTGCCAGCAAAGCTAGGGAGAGCACCGGGGAGCTGTTTTTT.

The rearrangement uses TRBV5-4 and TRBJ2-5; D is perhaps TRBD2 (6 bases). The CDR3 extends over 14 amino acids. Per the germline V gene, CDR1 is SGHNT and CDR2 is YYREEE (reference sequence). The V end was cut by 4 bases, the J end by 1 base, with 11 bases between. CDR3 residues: CASSRGTAQETQYF. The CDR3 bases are TGTGCCAGCAGCCGAGGGACTGCCCAAGAGACCCAGTACTTC. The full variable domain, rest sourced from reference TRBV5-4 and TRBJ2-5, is ETGVTQSPTHLIKTRGQQVTLRCSSQSGHNTVSWYQQALGQGPQFIFQYYREEENGRGNFPPRFSGLQFPNYSSELNVNALELDDSALYLCASSRGTAQETQYFGPGTRLLVL.

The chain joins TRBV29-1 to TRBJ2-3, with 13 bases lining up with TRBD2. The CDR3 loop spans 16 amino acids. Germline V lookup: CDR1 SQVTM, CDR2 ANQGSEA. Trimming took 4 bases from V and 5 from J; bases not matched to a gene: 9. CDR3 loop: CSVAGQGLAGIDTQYF. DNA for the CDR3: TGCAGCGTTGCTGGACAGGGACTAGCGGGGATAGATACGCAGTATTTT.

For the CDR3, the DNA is TGTGCCAGCTCACCAATAAGACAGGGTCACGACGAGCAGTACTTC. This encodes CASSPIRQGHDEQYF. The chain employs TRBV18 and TRBJ2-7, with 7 bases lining up with TRBD1. Germline values: CDR1 KGHSH, CDR2 LQKENI. The CDR3 is 15 residues long. V was pared by 2 bases and J by 5 bases, with 9 bases of the junction left unmatched.

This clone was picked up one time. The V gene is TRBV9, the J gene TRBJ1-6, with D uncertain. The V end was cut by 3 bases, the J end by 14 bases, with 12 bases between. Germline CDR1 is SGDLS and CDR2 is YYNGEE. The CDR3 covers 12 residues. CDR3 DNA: TGTGCCAGCAGCGCAGACTCTGAATCCCTCCACTTT. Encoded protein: CASSADSESLHF.

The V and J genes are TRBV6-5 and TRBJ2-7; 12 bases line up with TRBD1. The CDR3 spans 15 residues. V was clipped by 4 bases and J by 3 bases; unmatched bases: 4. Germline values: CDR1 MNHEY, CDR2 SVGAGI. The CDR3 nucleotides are TGTGCCAGCAGTTTGGGGACAGGGGGCTACTACGAGCAGTACTTC. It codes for CASSLGTGGYYEQYF.

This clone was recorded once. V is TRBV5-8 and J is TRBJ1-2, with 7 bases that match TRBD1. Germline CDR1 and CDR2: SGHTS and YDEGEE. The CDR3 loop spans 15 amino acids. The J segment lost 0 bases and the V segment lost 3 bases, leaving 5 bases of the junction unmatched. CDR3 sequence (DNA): TGTGCCAGCAGCTCGACAGGGAGATCTAACTATGGCTACACCTTC. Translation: CASSSTGRSNYGYTF.

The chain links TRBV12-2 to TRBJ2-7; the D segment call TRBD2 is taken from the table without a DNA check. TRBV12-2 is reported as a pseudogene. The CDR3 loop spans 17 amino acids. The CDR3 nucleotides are TGTGCAAGTCGCTTAGTTCTTATTGGTAGCGGGACCTACGAGCAGTACTTC. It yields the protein CASRLVLIGSGTYEQYF.

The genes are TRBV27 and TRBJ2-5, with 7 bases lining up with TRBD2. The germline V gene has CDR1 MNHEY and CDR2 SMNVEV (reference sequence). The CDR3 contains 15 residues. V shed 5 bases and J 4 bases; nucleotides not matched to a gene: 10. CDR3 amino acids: CASSGSASGIETQYF. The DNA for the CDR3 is TGTGCCAGCAGTGGGTCAGCTAGCGGAATAGAGACCCAGTACTTC.

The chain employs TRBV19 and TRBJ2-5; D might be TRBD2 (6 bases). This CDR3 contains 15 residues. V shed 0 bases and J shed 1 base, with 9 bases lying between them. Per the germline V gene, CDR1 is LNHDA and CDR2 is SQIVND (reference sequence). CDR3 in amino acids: CASSIDTGVQETQYF. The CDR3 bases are TGTGCCAGTAGTATAGATACGGGGGTCCAAGAGACCCAGTACTTC. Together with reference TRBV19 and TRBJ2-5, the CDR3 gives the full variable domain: DGGITQSPKYLFRKEGQNVTLSCEQNLNHDAMYWYRQDPGQGLRLIYYSQIVNDFQKGDIAEGYSVSREKKESFPLTVTSAQKNPTAFYLCASSIDTGVQETQYFGPGTRLLVL.

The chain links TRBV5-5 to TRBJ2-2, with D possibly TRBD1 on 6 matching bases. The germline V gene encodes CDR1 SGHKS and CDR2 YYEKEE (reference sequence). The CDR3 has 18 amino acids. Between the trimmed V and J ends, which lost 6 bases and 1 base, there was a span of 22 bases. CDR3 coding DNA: TGTGCCAGCACCCGGGACAACTCAATTCTACGGAACACCGGGGAGCTGTTTTTT. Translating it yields CASTRDNSILRNTGELFF.

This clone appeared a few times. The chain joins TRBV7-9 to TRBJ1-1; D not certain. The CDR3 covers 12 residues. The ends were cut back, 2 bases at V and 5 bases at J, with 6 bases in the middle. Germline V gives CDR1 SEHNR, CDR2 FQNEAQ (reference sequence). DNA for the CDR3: TGTGCCAGCAGCTTATGGCAGACTGAAGCTTTCTTT. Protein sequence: CASSLWQTEAFF.

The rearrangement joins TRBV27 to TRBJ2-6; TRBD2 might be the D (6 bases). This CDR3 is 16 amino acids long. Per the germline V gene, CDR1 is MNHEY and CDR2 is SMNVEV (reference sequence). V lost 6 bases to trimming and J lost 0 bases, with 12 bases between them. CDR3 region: CASREPRGSGANVLTF. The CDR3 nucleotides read TGTGCCAGCAGGGAACCGCGGGGCTCTGGGGCCAACGTCCTGACTTTC.

In nucleotides, the CDR3 is TGTGCCAGCAGCCACGGGACAGGGCGGGCCGGGGAGCTGTTTTTT. Protein sequence: CASSHGTGRAGELFF. V and J are TRBV14 and TRBJ2-2, with TRBD1 identical over 9 bases. The ends lost 3 bases at V and 6 bases at J; junction bases unmatched: 5. From germline, CDR1 is SGHDN and CDR2 FVKESK. This CDR3 has 15 residues.

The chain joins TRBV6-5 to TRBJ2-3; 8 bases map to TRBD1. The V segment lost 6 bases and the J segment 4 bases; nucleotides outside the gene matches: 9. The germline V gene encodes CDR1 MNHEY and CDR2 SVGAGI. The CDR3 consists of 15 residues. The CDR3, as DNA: TGTGCCAGCAGATACGGACAGGGTAATTCAGATACGCAGTATTTT. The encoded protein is CASRYGQGNSDTQYF.

CDR3 loop: CASSYSGQTNTIYF. As DNA, the CDR3 is TGTGCCAGCAGTTACTCGGGACAGACAAACACCATATATTTT. This chain uses TRBV6-5 with TRBJ1-3, with 7 bases matching TRBD1. V lost 0 bases, J lost 6 bases, and 2 bases stayed unmatched. This CDR3 comprises 14 residues. The germline gives CDR1 MNHEY, CDR2 SVGAGI.

The CDR3 spells CAWSIGGKVDTQYF. The CDR3 DNA reads TGTGCCTGGAGTATAGGGGGTAAGGTAGATACGCAGTATTTT. The rearrangement uses TRBV30 and TRBJ2-3, with D possibly being TRBD1 (6 bases). The CDR3 is 14 amino acids. V lost 2 bases to trimming and J lost 5 bases, with 14 bases between them. Germline V gene data show CDR1 as GTSNPN and CDR2 as SVGIG (reference sequence).

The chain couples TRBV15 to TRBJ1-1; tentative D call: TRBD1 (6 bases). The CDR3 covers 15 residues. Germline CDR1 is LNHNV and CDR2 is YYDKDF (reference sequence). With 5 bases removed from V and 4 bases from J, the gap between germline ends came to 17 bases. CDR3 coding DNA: TGTGCCACCAGCGTATGGGACACCCGGAGCACTGAAGCTTTCTTT. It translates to CATSVWDTRSTEAFF.

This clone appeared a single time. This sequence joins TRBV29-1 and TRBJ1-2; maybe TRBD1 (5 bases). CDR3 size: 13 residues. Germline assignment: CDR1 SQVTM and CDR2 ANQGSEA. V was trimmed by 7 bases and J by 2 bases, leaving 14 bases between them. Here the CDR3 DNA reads TGCAGCGCGCGCCGGAGGGGCAACTATGGCTACACCTTC. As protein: CSARRRGNYGYTF.

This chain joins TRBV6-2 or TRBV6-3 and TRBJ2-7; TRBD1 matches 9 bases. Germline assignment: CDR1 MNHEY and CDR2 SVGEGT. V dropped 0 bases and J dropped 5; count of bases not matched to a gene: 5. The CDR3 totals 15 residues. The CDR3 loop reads CASSYSGTGLNEQYF. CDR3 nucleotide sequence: TGTGCCAGCAGTTACTCTGGGACAGGGTTGAACGAGCAGTACTTC.

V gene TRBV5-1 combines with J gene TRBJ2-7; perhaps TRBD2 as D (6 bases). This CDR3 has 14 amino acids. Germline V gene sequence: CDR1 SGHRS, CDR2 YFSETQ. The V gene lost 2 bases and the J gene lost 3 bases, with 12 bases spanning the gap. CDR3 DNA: TGCGCCAGCAGCTTATACGCGGGAAGCTACGAGCAGTACTTC. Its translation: CASSLYAGSYEQYF.

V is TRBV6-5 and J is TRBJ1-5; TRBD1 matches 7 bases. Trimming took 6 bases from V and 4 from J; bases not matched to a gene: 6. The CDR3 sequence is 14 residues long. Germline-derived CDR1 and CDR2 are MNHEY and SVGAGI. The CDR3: CASSLQGFNQPQHF. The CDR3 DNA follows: TGTGCCAGCAGCTTACAGGGGTTTAATCAGCCCCAGCATTTT.

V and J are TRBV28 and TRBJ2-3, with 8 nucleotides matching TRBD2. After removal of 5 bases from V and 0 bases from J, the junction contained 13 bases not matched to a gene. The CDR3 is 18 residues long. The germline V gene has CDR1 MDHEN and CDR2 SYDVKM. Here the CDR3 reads CASSSGGLAGSSTDTQYF. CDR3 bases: TGTGCCAGCAGTAGCGGCGGTCTAGCGGGTTCTAGCACAGATACGCAGTATTTT.

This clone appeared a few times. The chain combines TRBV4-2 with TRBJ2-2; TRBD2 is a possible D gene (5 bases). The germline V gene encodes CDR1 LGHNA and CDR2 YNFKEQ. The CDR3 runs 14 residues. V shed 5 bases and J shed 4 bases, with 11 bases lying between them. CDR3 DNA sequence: TGTGCCAGCAGCTCTAGCAATCCCACCGGGGAGCTGTTTTTT. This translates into CASSSSNPTGELFF.

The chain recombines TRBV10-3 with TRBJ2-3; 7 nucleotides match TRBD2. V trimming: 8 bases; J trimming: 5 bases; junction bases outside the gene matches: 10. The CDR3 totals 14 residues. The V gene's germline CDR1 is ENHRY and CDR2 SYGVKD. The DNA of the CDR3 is TGTGCCATCGAGGCGGGAGACCGGGGAGATACGCAGTATTTT. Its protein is CAIEAGDRGDTQYF.

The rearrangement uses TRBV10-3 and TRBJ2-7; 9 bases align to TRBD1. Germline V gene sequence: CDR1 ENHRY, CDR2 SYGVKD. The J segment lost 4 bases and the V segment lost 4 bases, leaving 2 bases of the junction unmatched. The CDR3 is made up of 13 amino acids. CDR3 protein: CAISAGQGYEQYF. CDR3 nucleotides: TGTGCCATCAGTGCAGGACAGGGGTACGAGCAGTACTTC.

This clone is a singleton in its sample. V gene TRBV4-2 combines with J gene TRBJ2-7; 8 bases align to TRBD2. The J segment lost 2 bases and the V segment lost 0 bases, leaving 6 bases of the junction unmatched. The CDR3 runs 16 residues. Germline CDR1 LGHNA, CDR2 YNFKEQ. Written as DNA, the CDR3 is TGTGCCAGCAGCCAAGATAGAAAACTAGCGGCCTACGAGCAGTACTTC. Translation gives CASSQDRKLAAYEQYF.

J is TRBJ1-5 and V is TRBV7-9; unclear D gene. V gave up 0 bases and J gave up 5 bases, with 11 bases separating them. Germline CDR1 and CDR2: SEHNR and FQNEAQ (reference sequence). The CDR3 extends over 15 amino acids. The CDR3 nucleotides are TGTGCCAGCAGCTTAGCGCTGGCTGGAGATCAGCCCCAGCATTTT. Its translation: CASSLALAGDQPQHF.

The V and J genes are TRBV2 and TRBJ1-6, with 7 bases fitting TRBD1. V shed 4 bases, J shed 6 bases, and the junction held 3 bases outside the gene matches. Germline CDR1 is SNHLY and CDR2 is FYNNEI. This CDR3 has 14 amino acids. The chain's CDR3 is CASSGQGRNSPLHF. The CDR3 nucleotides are TGTGCCAGCAGTGGACAGGGCCGTAATTCACCCCTCCACTTT.

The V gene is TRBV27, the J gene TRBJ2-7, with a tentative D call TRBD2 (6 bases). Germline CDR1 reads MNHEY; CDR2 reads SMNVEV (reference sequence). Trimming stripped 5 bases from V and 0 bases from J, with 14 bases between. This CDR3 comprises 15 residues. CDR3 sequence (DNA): TGTGCCAGCAGTCCATTAGCGGCAAACTCCTACGAGCAGTACTTC. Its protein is CASSPLAANSYEQYF.

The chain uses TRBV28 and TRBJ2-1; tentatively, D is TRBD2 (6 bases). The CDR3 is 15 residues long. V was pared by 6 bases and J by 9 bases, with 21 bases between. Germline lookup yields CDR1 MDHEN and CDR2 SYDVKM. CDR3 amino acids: CASRPSGLATTEQFF. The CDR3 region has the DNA TGTGCCAGCAGGCCCTCGGGGCTAGCGACAACTGAGCAGTTCTTC.

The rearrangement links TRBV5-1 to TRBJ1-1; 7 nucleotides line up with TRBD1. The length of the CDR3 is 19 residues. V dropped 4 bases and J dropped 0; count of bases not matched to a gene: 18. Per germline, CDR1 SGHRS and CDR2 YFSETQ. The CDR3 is CASSQLRLTGSLMNTEAFF. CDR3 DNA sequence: TGCGCCAGCAGCCAACTTCGATTGACAGGGTCCCTCATGAACACTGAAGCTTTCTTT.